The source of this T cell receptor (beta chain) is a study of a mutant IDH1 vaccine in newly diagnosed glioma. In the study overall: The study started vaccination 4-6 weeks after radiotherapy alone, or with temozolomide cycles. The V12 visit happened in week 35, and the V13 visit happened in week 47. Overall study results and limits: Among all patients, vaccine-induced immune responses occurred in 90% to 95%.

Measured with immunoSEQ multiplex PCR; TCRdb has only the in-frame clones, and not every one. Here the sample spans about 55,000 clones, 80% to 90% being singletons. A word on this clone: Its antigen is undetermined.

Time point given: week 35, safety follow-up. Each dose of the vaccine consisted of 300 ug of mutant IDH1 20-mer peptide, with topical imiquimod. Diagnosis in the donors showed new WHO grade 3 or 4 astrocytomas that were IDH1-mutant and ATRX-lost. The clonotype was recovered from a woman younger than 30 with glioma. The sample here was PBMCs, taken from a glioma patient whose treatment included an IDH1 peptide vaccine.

CDR3 DNA: TGCGCCAGCAGCTTGGCCCTCAAACCGAACACTGAAGCTTTCTTT. Its translation: CASSLALKPNTEAFF. The V and J genes are TRBV5-1 and TRBJ1-1; D is undetermined. The CDR3 length is 15 residues. Germline CDR1 reads SGHRS; CDR2 reads YFSETQ. V was pared by 0 bases and J by 1 base, with 10 bases between.